Sequencing of this T cell receptor (beta chain) was carried out in a study of blood T cell repertoires in COVID-19. Study at large: Some COVID-19 samples were acute and others convalescent; all came from the United States, Italy and Spain.

Trimming at V came to 4 bases and at J to 0 bases, leaving 5 bases not matched to a gene. Germline CDR1 reads LGHNA; CDR2 reads YSLEER. The CDR3 is made up of 16 amino acids. Per the authors' pipeline: Amplification of reference gene primers provided the estimated nucleated cell counts. Sequencing was performed with immunoSEQ multiplex PCR; in TCRdb, only in-frame clones are kept and a portion is missing. D and trimming come from the DNA, and the V and J calls and clone size come from that table. The sample holds approximately 180,000 clones, approximately 83% seen once. The chain carries TRBV4-3 and TRBJ1-3; TRBD1 agrees at 8 bases. This clonotype was sampled from a man aged 55 to 69 with acute or convalescent COVID-19. Sequences were obtained from peripheral blood. The CDR3 DNA sequence: TGCGCCAGCAGCCCGCAGGGGGCCGGCTCTGGAAACACCATATATTTT. Residues: CASSPQGAGSGNTIYF.